Following are 25 T cell receptor beta chains from one sample sequenced in a study of shared clonotypes between healthy human individuals. Repertoires were generated with immunoSEQ multiplex PCR, while TCRdb's copy carries only in-frame clones and drops some. The sample has some 900,000 clones, around 80% seen once. The material sequenced was memory CD4+ T cells sorted from blood. Specified subset: CD45RA-negative fraction. The receptors shown here come from a young man in good health.

In the case of this clone: Additional DNA sequences in this sample encode the identical CDR3. The V and J genes are TRBV30 and TRBJ1-2; D is ambiguous. V lost 0 bases and J lost 0, with 5 bases in between. The CDR3 extends over 13 amino acids. Germline V gene data show CDR1 as GTSNPN and CDR2 as SVGIG (reference sequence). The CDR3 DNA sequence: TGTGCCTGGAGTGTGAGTCCTAACTATGGCTACACCTTC. Encoded protein: CAWSVSPNYGYTF.

This chain links TRBV7-3 with TRBJ1-1; D unclear. The CDR3 runs 11 residues. V was trimmed by 4 bases and J by 11 bases, leaving 11 bases between them. Germline CDR1 is SGHTA and CDR2 is FQGTGA. The CDR3 region is CASSSAIAAFF. The CDR3, as DNA: TGTGCCAGCAGCTCAGCAATCGCGGCTTTCTTT.

The chain employs TRBV28 and TRBJ2-7; D ambiguous. Trimming left V 10 bases short and J 3 bases short, with 19 bases between. Germline lookup yields CDR1 MDHEN and CDR2 SYDVKM. The CDR3 runs 14 residues. CDR3 DNA: TGTGCCACCGAATATGATAAGGGAATCTACGAGCAGTACTTC. This encodes CATEYDKGIYEQYF.

The V and J genes are TRBV27 and TRBJ2-7; possible D gene TRBD2, 5 bases. Trimming took off 2 bases at V and 0 bases at J, with 17 bases between the two ends. CDR3 size: 17 residues. In germline, CDR1 is MNHEY, CDR2 SMNVEV (reference sequence). The CDR3 region is CASSLSMTGKYSYEQYF. The CDR3, as DNA: TGTGCCAGCAGTTTAAGTATGACCGGGAAGTACTCCTACGAGCAGTACTTC.

The genes are TRBV28 and TRBJ2-3, with TRBD2 matching over 9 bases. CDR1 and CDR2 (germline): MDHEN, SYDVKM. This CDR3 is 19 amino acids long. After removal of 5 bases from V and 0 bases from J, the junction contained 15 bases not matched to a gene. In nucleotides, the CDR3 is TGTGCCAGCAGTCCTGCCGGGACTAGCTTAAGTCCTAGCACAGATACGCAGTATTTT. It is translated as CASSPAGTSLSPSTDTQYF. Looking up the rest from reference TRBV28 and TRBJ2-3 gives the full variable domain: DVKVTQSSRYLVKRTGEKVFLECVQDMDHENMFWYRQDPGLGLRLIYFSYDVKMKEKGDIPEGYSVSREKKERFSLILESASTNQTSMYLCASSPAGTSLSPSTDTQYFGPGTRLTVL.

J is TRBJ2-3 and V is TRBV29-1; TRBD1 is a possible D gene (5 bases). Deletions cut 3 bases from V and 2 bases from J, with 18 bases between. This CDR3 region has 16 residues. Germline CDR1 is SQVTM and CDR2 is ANQGSEA. CDR3 DNA: TGCAGCGTTGATGGGGCGGCCCGCAAGGACACAGATACGCAGTATTTT. Protein sequence: CSVDGAARKDTDTQYF.

The V call is TRBV5-1, the J call TRBJ1-4; 9 bases are shared with TRBD1. With V trimmed by 3 bases and J by 5 bases, 8 bases remained unmatched. CDR1 and CDR2 from the germline V gene are SGHRS and YFSETQ. This CDR3 is built from 16 residues. The CDR3 is CASSYTGGVSNEKLFF. In DNA form, the CDR3 reads TGCGCCAGCAGCTATACAGGGGGCGTATCGAATGAAAAACTGTTTTTT.

The V and J genes are TRBV27 and TRBJ1-5; D is perhaps TRBD1 (5 bases). Trimming cost V 5 bases and J 0 bases, with 20 bases left between them. Germline V CDR1 and CDR2: MNHEY, SMNVEV (reference sequence). The CDR3 has 18 amino acids. The CDR3 DNA reads as TGTGCCAGCAGTCCGGGGGGTCGGGGAGGCTCTAGCAATCAGCCCCAGCATTTT. This encodes CASSPGGRGGSSNQPQHF.

CDR3 in amino acids: CASSGRGSGASGNTIYF. Written as DNA, the CDR3 is TGTGCCAGCAGTGGACGGGGCTCAGGAGCCTCTGGAAACACCATATATTTT. This chain links TRBV6-1 with TRBJ1-3, with D possibly TRBD1 on 5 matching bases. Germline loops: CDR1 MNHNS, CDR2 SASEGT. Trimming stripped 4 bases from V and 0 bases from J, with 16 bases between. This CDR3 comprises 17 residues.

The CDR3 is CASSMGQGGYEQYF. For the CDR3, the DNA is TGTGCCAGCAGTATGGGACAGGGAGGCTACGAGCAGTACTTC. This rearrangement joins TRBV27 to TRBJ2-7; TRBD1 matches 9 bases. This CDR3 comprises 14 residues. In germline, CDR1 is MNHEY, CDR2 SMNVEV (reference sequence). The V gene end was trimmed by 5 bases and the J gene end by 3 bases; junction bases not matched to a gene: 5.

CDR3 DNA sequence: TGCGCCACCCGGGACGACTCCTACGAGCAGTACTTC. It is translated as CATRDDSYEQYF. J is TRBJ2-7 and V is TRBV10-1; D tentatively reads TRBD1 or TRBD2 (5 bases each). The V gene lost 10 bases and the J gene lost 0 bases, with 10 bases spanning the gap. This CDR3 is 12 amino acids long. From germline, CDR1 is WNHNN and CDR2 SYGVQD (reference sequence).

This chain connects TRBV2 to TRBJ2-1; unclear D gene. Trimming left V 4 bases short and J 5 bases short, with 12 bases between. The CDR3 runs to 14 residues. Germline assignment: CDR1 SNHLY and CDR2 FYNNEI. CDR3: CASSVGPDHNEQFF. CDR3 nucleotide sequence: TGTGCCAGCAGTGTCGGACCAGACCACAATGAGCAGTTCTTC.

This clone was observed a few times. J is TRBJ1-2 and V is TRBV7-8; D is perhaps TRBD1 (5 bases). V lost 7 bases and J 1 base, leaving 10 bases between the germline ends. Germline CDR1 and CDR2: SGHVS and FQNEAQ. The length of the CDR3 is 13 residues. CDR3 nucleotide sequence: TGTGCCAGCACCCGGGACCTTAACTATGGCTACACCTTC. Residues: CASTRDLNYGYTF.

This rearrangement joins TRBV6-1 to TRBJ2-7, with TRBD2 matching 9 bases. The ends lost 0 bases at V and 2 bases at J; junction bases unmatched: 5. Germline CDR1 is MNHNS and CDR2 is SASEGT. The CDR3 contains 16 residues. The CDR3: CASSEARLAGTYEQYF. DNA of the CDR3: TGTGCCAGCAGTGAAGCTCGGCTAGCGGGGACCTACGAGCAGTACTTC.

This chain uses TRBV7-9 with TRBJ2-2, with a possible D match to TRBD2 (6 bases). The V gene's germline CDR1 is SEHNR and CDR2 FQNEAQ (reference sequence). This CDR3 region has 15 residues. Trimming pared 1 base from V and 6 bases from J, leaving 12 bases between. The CDR3 DNA follows: TGTGCCAGCAGCTTAGGGCTAGCGCGGGCCGGGGAGCTGTTTTTT. Protein product: CASSLGLARAGELFF.

Note on this clone: In the same sample, other DNA sequences code for this CDR3. This chain uses TRBV5-1 with TRBJ2-2, with D tentatively TRBD2 (5 bases). The germline V gene encodes CDR1 SGHRS and CDR2 YFSETQ. V was pared by 0 bases and J by 5 bases, with 8 bases between. The CDR3 consists of 14 residues. CDR3 coding DNA: TGCGCCAGCAGCTTGGCCACTAGGACCGGGGAGCTGTTTTTT. It yields the protein CASSLATRTGELFF.

For this clone: The junction shows a germline mismatch at one end, possibly a read error. V usage is TRBV7-7 and J usage is TRBJ2-7; D is possibly TRBD1 or TRBD2 (6 bases each). From germline, CDR1 is SSHAT and CDR2 FNYEAQ (reference sequence). The CDR3 contains 13 residues. The CDR3: CASSGGTSQEQYF. As DNA, the CDR3 is TGTGCTAGCAGCGGCGGGACATCACAGGAGCAGTACTTC.

This chain links TRBV28 with TRBJ1-2; 11 nucleotides align to TRBD1. This CDR3 comprises 15 residues. CDR1 and CDR2 (germline): MDHEN, SYDVKM. J gave up 8 bases and V 5 bases, and 10 bases lay outside the gene matches. The CDR3: CASSHRDRGSEGYTF. In DNA, the CDR3 is TGTGCCAGCAGTCACCGGGACAGGGGGTCAGAGGGCTACACCTTC.

There are a few counts of this clone. V gene TRBV18 combines with J gene TRBJ1-5, with D possibly TRBD1 on 5 matching bases. The CDR3 contains 14 residues. Germline V gene lookup returns CDR1 KGHSH and CDR2 LQKENI. Trimming pared 5 bases from V and 5 bases from J, leaving 13 bases between. Here the CDR3 reads CASSWQGTHQPQHF. For the CDR3, the DNA is TGTGCCAGCTCATGGCAGGGTACTCATCAGCCCCAGCATTTT. The variable domain in full, with the rest retrieved from reference TRBV18 and TRBJ1-5, is NAGVMQNPRHLVRRRGQEARLRCSPMKGHSHVYWYRQLPEEGLKFMVYLQKENIIDESGMPKERFSAEFPKEGPSILRIQQVVRGDSAAYFCASSWQGTHQPQHFGDGTRLSIL.

This chain uses TRBV15 with TRBJ2-3, with D maybe TRBD2 (5 bases). Germline-derived CDR1 and CDR2 are LNHNV and YYDKDF (reference sequence). Trimming pared 0 bases from V and 2 bases from J, leaving 9 bases between. The length of the CDR3 is 15 residues. The CDR3 reads CATSREDLSTDTQYF. CDR3 nucleotides: TGTGCCACCAGCAGAGAGGACTTATCCACAGATACGCAGTATTTT.

CDR3 residues: CASSWGVDRSNSPLHF. DNA for the CDR3: TGTGCCAGCAGCTGGGGGGTGGACAGGTCCAATTCACCCCTCCACTTT. The J gene is TRBJ1-6, the V gene TRBV5-6, with 7 bases that match TRBD1. Germline assignment: CDR1 SGHDT and CDR2 YYEEEE. J gave up 7 bases and V 3 bases, and 10 bases lay outside the gene matches. This CDR3 has 16 residues. Variable domain in full (rest from reference TRBV5-6 and TRBJ1-6): DAGVTQSPTHLIKTRGQQVTLRCSPKSGHDTVSWYQQALGQGPQFIFQYYEEEERQRGNFPDRFSGHQFPNYSSELNVNALLLGDSALYLCASSWGVDRSNSPLHFGNGTRLTVT.

The chain joins TRBV6-1 to TRBJ2-5; 10 bases align to TRBD1. Germline loops: CDR1 MNHNS, CDR2 SASEGT. CDR3 length: 16 amino acids. Trimming cost V 1 base and J 9 bases; bases outside gene matches: 11. In DNA, the CDR3 is TGTGCCAGCAGTGAAGATGACAGGGGGCGCCCCGATGCCCAGTACTTC. Protein: CASSEDDRGRPDAQYF.

The gene calls are TRBV29-1 and TRBJ1-3; no reliable D call. V was cut by 7 bases and J by 4 bases, with 8 bases left in between. This CDR3 has 11 residues. Per the germline V gene, CDR1 is SQVTM and CDR2 is ANQGSEA. CDR3 region: CSAIQGNTIYF. The CDR3 DNA reads as TGCAGCGCCATACAGGGAAACACCATATATTTT. Looking up the rest from reference TRBV29-1 and TRBJ1-3 gives the full variable domain: SAVISQKPSRDICQRGTSLTIQCQVDSQVTMMFWYRQQPGQSLTLIATANQGSEATYESGFVIDKFPISRPNLTFSTLTVSNMSPEDSSIYLCSAIQGNTIYFGEGSWLTVV.

This clone was detected only a few times. V usage is TRBV11-2 and J usage is TRBJ2-3, with TRBD2 as a possible D gene (6 bases). Trimming pared 5 bases from V and 2 bases from J, leaving 17 bases between. Looked up from germline, CDR1 is SGHAT and CDR2 is FQNNGV. The CDR3 runs 16 residues. CDR3 protein: CASSHILRGLTDTQYF. The CDR3 DNA follows: TGTGCCAGCAGCCACATTCTGCGGGGCCTCACAGATACGCAGTATTTT. The whole variable domain, remainder taken from reference TRBV11-2 and TRBJ2-3, is EAGVAQSPRYKIIEKRQSVAFWCNPISGHATLYWYQQILGQGPKLLIQFQNNGVVDDSQLPKDRFSAERLKGVDSTLKIQPAKLEDSAVYLCASSHILRGLTDTQYFGPGTRLTVL.

This chain uses TRBV4-1 with TRBJ1-2; D call uncertain. V shed 1 base and J shed 6 bases, with 18 bases lying between them. Germline V gene lookup returns CDR1 MGHRA and CDR2 YSYEKL. There are 16 residues in the CDR3. The CDR3 loop reads CASSQAEGSSPDGYTF. For the CDR3, the DNA is TGCGCCAGCAGCCAAGCTGAAGGTAGCTCTCCAGATGGCTACACCTTC.